The 10 T cell receptor beta chains given below trace back to one sample, sequenced in a study of CD8+ T cells in alopecia areata. The treatment here: oral pan-JAK inhibitor, 5-10 mg twice daily. RNA, once extracted, was reverse transcribed into cDNA for use as the sequencing template. Sequencing was performed with immunoSEQ multiplex PCR; in TCRdb, only in-frame clones are kept and a portion is missing. The data contain around 99,000 clones, around 84% of them seen just once; the ten biggest clones take up over 20%. The sample here was CD8+ T cells sorted from blood, taken at week 24, from a patient treated with tofacitinib. The receptors shown here come from a human donor with alopecia areata.

The CDR3 DNA follows: TGTGCCAGCAGCCCCCAACCGGGACAGGGTACTTACGAGCAGTACTTC. It translates to CASSPQPGQGTYEQYF. The chain is built from TRBV7-8 and TRBJ2-7, with TRBD1 identical over 9 bases. CDR3 length: 16 amino acids. The junction had 12 bases not matched to a gene; V was cut back by 5 bases and J by 4 bases. From germline, CDR1 is SGHVS and CDR2 FQNEAQ.

The V gene is TRBV13, the J gene TRBJ2-7; a possible D gene is TRBD2 (6 bases). This CDR3 has 16 residues. Germline CDR1 PRHDT, CDR2 FYEKMQ (reference sequence). Deletions cut 0 bases from V and 2 bases from J, with 14 bases between. The CDR3 loop is CASSLGVGGPTYEQYF. The CDR3 DNA reads as TGTGCCAGCAGCTTAGGAGTCGGGGGTCCTACCTACGAGCAGTACTTC.

This rearrangement joins TRBV7-6 to TRBJ2-3; 9 bases align to TRBD1. With V trimmed by 4 bases and J by 3 bases, 8 bases remained unmatched. The CDR3 totals 16 residues. The V gene's germline CDR1 is SGHVS and CDR2 FNYEAQ. The CDR3 loop is CASSYTQGARTDTQYF. CDR3 nucleotides: TGTGCCAGCAGCTACACACAGGGGGCTCGGACAGATACGCAGTATTTT. Drawing the rest from reference TRBV7-6 and TRBJ2-3, the complete variable domain is GAGVSQSPRYKVTKRGQDVALRCDPISGHVSLYWYRQALGQGPEFLTYFNYEAQQDKSGLPNDRFSAERPEGSISTLTIQRTEQRDSAMYRCASSYTQGARTDTQYFGPGTRLTVL.

This chain links TRBV29-1 with TRBJ2-7; D might be TRBD2 (5 bases). CDR3 length: 12 amino acids. V shed 6 bases and J shed 3 bases, with 12 bases lying between them. Germline V CDR1 and CDR2: SQVTM, ANQGSEA. CDR3 in amino acids: CSVGLELYEQYF. In nucleotides, the CDR3 is TGCAGCGTCGGACTGGAACTCTACGAGCAGTACTTC.

The V call is TRBV19, the J call TRBJ2-1; TRBD2 agrees at 13 bases. In germline, CDR1 is LNHDA, CDR2 SQIVND (reference sequence). This CDR3 comprises 17 residues. After removal of 5 bases from V and 0 bases from J, the junction contained 4 bases not matched to a gene. This CDR3 reads CASSPWTSGGSYNEQFF. The CDR3 region has the DNA TGTGCCAGTAGTCCCTGGACTAGCGGGGGCTCCTACAATGAGCAGTTCTTC.

DNA of the CDR3: TGCGCCAGCAGCTTGGGCAGGACGGGAAACACCATATATTTT. Amino acids: CASSLGRTGNTIYF. The chain couples TRBV5-1 to TRBJ1-3, with unresolved D. Germline CDR1 reads SGHRS; CDR2 reads YFSETQ. The CDR3 totals 14 residues. Trimming removed 0 bases at V and 4 bases at J, with 8 bases between.

This chain uses TRBV6-1 with TRBJ2-1, with 8 positions matching TRBD2. With 6 bases clipped from V and 2 bases from J, the junction kept 6 bases outside the gene matches. The CDR3 length is 15 residues. Germline values: CDR1 MNHNS, CDR2 SASEGT. The CDR3 is CASRPLAAAYNEQFF. In DNA, the CDR3 is TGTGCCAGCAGGCCACTAGCGGCAGCCTACAATGAGCAGTTCTTC.

The rearrangement uses TRBV6-5 and TRBJ2-7, with unresolved D. CDR1 is MNHEY and CDR2 is SVGAGI in the germline V gene. This CDR3 comprises 11 residues. Trimming removed 4 bases at V and 6 bases at J, with 7 bases between. In nucleotides, the CDR3 is TGTGCCAGCAGTTTGGGAATCGAGCAGTACTTC. This encodes CASSLGIEQYF.

This chain connects TRBV6-5 to TRBJ2-1; D not certain. There are 16 residues in the CDR3. V dropped 2 bases and J dropped 1 base, with 12 bases sitting between them. Germline CDR1 is MNHEY and CDR2 is SVGAGI. CDR3 DNA sequence: TGTGCCAGCAGTTACCTCCCCAGGCGGTCCTACAATGAGCAGTTCTTC. Residues: CASSYLPRRSYNEQFF.

The rearrangement uses TRBV7-8 and TRBJ2-2; D is unclear. Trimming took off 6 bases at V and 6 bases at J, with 5 bases between the two ends. The germline gives CDR1 SGHVS, CDR2 FQNEAQ. CDR3 length equals 11 residues. CDR3 in amino acids: CASRAPGELFF. DNA for the CDR3: TGTGCCAGCAGGGCCCCCGGGGAGCTGTTTTTT.